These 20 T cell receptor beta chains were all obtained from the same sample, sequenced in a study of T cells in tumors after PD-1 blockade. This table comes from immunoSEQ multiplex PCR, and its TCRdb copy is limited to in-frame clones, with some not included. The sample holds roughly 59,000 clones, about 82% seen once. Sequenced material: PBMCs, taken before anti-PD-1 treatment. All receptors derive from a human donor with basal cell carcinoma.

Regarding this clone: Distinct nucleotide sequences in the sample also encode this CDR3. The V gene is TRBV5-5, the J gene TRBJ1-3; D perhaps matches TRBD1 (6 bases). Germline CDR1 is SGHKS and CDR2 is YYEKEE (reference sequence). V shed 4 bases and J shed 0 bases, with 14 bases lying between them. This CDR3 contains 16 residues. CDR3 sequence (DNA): TGTGCCAGCAGCGAGGGACAAGCGTTCTCTGGAAACACCATATATTTT. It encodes CASSEGQAFSGNTIYF.

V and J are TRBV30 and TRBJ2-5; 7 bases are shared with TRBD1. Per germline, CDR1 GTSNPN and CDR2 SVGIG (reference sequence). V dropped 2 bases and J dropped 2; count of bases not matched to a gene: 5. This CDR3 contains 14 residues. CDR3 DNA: TGTGCCTGGAGTTTGGGCAGGGGGCAAGAGACCCAGTACTTC. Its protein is CAWSLGRGQETQYF.

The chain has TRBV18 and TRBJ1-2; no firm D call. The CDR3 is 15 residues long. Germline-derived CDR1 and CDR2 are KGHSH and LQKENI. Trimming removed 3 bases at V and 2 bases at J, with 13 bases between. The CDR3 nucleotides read TGTGCCAGCTCACCCGCGAGGTCCACAAACTATGGCTACACCTTC. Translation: CASSPARSTNYGYTF.

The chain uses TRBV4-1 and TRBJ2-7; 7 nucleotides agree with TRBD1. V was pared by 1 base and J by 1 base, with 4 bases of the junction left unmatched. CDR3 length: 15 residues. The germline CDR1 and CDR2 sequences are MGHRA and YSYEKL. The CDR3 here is CASSQAPGGSYEQYF. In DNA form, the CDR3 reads TGCGCCAGCAGCCAAGCCCCAGGGGGATCCTACGAGCAGTACTTC.

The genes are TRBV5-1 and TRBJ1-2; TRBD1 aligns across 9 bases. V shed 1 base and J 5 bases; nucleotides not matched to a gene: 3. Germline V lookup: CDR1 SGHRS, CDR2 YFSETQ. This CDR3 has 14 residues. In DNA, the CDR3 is TGCGCCAGCAGCTTGACGACAGGGGGATATGGCTACACCTTC. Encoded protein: CASSLTTGGYGYTF.

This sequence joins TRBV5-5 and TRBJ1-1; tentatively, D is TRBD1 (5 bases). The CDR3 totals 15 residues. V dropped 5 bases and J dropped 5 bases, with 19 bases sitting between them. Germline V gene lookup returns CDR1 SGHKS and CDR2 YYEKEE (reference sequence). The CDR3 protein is CASSNPGTQSTEAFF. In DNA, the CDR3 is TGTGCCAGCAGTAATCCAGGGACCCAGAGTACTGAAGCTTTCTTT.

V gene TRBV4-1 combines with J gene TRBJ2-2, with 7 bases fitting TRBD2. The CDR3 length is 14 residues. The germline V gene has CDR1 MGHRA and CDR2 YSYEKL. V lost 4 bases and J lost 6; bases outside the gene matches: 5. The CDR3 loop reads CASSLREGPGELFF. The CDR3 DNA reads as TGCGCCAGCAGCCTGAGGGAGGGGCCCGGGGAGCTGTTTTTT.

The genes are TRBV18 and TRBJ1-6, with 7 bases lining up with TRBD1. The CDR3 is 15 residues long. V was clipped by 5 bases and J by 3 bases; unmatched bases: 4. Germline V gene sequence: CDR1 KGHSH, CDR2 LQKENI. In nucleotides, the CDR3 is TGTGCCAGCTCATCCCCAGGGGGCTATAATTCACCCCTCCACTTT. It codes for CASSSPGGYNSPLHF.

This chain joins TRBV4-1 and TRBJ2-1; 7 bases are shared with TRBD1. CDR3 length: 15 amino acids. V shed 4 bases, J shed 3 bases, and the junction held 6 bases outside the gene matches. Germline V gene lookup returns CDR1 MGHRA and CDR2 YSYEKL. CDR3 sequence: CASSLGAGGYNEQFF. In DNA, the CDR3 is TGCGCCAGCAGCCTTGGGGCAGGGGGCTACAATGAGCAGTTCTTC.

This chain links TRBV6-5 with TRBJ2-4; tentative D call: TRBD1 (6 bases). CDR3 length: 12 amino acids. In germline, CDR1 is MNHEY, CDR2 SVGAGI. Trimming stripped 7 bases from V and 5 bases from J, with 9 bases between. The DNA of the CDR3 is TGTGCCAGCACGGACAGACAAAACATTCAGTACTTC. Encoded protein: CASTDRQNIQYF.

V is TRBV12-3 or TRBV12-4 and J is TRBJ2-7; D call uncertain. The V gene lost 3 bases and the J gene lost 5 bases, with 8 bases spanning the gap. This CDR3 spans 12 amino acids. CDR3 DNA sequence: TGTGCCAGCAGTTTTTCTGGGGACGAGCAGTACTTC. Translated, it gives CASSFSGDEQYF.

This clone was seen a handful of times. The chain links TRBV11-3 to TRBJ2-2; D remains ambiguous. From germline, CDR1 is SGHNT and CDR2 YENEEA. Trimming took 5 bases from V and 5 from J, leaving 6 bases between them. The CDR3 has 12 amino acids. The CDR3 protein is CASSRDTGELFF. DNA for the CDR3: TGTGCCAGCAGCAGGGATACCGGGGAGCTGTTTTTT.

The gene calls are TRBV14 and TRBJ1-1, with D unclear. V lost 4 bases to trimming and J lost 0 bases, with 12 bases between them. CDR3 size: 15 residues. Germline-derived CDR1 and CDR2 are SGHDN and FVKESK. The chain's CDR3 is CASSLSRTVNTEAFF. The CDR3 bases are TGTGCCAGCAGCCTCAGTAGGACGGTGAACACTGAAGCTTTCTTT. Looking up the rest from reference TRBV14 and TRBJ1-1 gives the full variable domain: EAGVTQFPSHSVIEKGQTVTLRCDPISGHDNLYWYRRVMGKEIKFLLHFVKESKQDESGMPNNRFLAERTGGTYSTLKVQPAELEDSGVYFCASSLSRTVNTEAFFGQGTRLTVV.

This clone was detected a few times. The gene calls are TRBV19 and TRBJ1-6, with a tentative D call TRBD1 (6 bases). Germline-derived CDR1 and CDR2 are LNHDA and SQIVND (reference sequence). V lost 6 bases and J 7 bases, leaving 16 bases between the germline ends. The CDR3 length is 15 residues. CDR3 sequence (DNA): TGTGCCAGTAGGCCTGACAGGATTCCGAATTCACCCCTCCACTTT. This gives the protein CASRPDRIPNSPLHF.

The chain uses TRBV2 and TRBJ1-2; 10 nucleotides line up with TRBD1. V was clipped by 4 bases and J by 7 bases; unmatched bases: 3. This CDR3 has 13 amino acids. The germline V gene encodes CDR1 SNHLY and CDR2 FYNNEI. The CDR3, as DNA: TGTGCCAGCAGTGGACAGGGGGCGTCTGGCTACACCTTC. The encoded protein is CASSGQGASGYTF.

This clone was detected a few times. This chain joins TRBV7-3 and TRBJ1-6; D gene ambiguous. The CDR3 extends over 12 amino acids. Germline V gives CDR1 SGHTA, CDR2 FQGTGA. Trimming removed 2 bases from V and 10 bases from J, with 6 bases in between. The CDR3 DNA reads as TGTGCCAGCAGCTTACCCGGCTCACCCCTCCACTTT. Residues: CASSLPGSPLHF.

The CDR3 coding sequence is TGTGCCAGCAGCGGCCGGGACGGGTCCAACTATGGCTACACCTTC. This gives the protein CASSGRDGSNYGYTF. The V gene is TRBV7-8, the J gene TRBJ1-2; a possible D gene is TRBD1 (5 bases). Germline CDR1 reads SGHVS; CDR2 reads FQNEAQ. V lost 5 bases, J lost 2 bases, and 15 bases lay in between. The CDR3 is 15 residues long.

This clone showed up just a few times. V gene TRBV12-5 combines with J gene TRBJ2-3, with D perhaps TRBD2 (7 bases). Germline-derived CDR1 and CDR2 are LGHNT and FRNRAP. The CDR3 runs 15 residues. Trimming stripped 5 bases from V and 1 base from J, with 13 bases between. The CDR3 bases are TGTGCTAGTGGTCCCCGGGGGGCCCGCACAGATACGCAGTATTTT. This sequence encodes CASGPRGARTDTQYF.

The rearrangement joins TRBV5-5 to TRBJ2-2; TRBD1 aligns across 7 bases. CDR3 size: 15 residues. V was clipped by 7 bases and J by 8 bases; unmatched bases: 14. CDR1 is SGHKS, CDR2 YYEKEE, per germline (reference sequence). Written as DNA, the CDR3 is TGTGCCAGCGAACGGACAGGCGCTCGGCGTGGGGAGCTGTTTTTT. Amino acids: CASERTGARRGELFF.

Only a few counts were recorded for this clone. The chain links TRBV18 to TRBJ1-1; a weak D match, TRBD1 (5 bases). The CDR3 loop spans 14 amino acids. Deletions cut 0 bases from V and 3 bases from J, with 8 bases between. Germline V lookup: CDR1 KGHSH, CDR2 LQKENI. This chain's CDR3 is CASSPPQGYTEAFF. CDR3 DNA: TGTGCCAGCTCACCACCTCAGGGTTACACTGAAGCTTTCTTT.